This T cell receptor beta chain was obtained from a study of cytomegalovirus exposure and HLA in healthy donors. About the research overall: About 85 million unique TCRs from HLA-typed donors were held in an early release of data. Study conclusions and caveats: Researchers catalogued about 150 TCR beta chains as cytomegalovirus-associated. As was reported, the classifier diagnosed cytomegalovirus status with high specificity and sensitivity.

Healthy bone marrow donors made up the donors. 60 Vbeta and 13 Jbeta primers were used in PCR. Profiling relied on immunoSEQ multiplex PCR, and the TCRdb table lists in-frame clones only, not all of them. The sample's table shows approximately 60,000 clones. As concerns this clone: Its specificity is not known.

The sequenced material came from PBMCs. The sequence came from a young man in good health and CMV-seropositive.

CDR3: CASSAPRLGGDAYEQYF. The CDR3 DNA reads TGTGCCAGCAGCGCCCCCCGCTTGGGAGGGGATGCCTACGAGCAGTACTTC. The V gene is TRBV7-9, the J gene TRBJ2-7, with TRBD2 matching 7 bases. Germline V gene sequence: CDR1 SEHNR, CDR2 FQNEAQ (reference sequence). Germline trimming cut 5 bases from V and 2 bases from J; bases unmatched to any gene: 15. The CDR3 runs 17 residues.